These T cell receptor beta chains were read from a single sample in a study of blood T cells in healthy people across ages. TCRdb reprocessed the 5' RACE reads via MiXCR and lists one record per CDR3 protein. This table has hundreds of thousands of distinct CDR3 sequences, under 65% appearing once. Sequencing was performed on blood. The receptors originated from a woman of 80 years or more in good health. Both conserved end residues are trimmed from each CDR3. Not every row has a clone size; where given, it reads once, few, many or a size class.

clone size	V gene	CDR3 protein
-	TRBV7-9	ASRRTESTYNEQY
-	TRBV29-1	SVGTGGDKNIQY
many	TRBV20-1	SASQVVYEQY
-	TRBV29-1	SVRGSHEQY
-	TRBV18	ASSLFTSGGYEQF
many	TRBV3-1	ASSQGRIIAKNIQY
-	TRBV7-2	ASSLAGTSLTGELF
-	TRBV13	ASSPTGGNGNEQF
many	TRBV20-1	SARTSTGVAKNIQY
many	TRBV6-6	ASSSGSTNEKLF
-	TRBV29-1	SVEDSDRYGYT
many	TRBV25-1	ASSEYSREQF
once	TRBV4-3	ASSQGTSGPKNIQY
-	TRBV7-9	ASSLGGGFSYEQY
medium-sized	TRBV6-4	ASSDSSGGAPDTQY
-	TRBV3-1	ASSPRDRNGGYT
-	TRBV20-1	SARGAGQAYGYT
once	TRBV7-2	ASSFPGEQY
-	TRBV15	ATSRGPDSSYEQY
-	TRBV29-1	SVGGQGLENIQY
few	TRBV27	ASSLSGLGTDYEQY
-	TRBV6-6	ASSSSWGSPTDTQY
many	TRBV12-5	ASGSPGLAGETASTDTQY
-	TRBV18	ASSVNRDNEQF
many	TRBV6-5	ASSFTWTGRTEAF
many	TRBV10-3	AISDETNSYEQY
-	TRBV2	ASTRQGISGANVLT
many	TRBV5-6	ASSFSGNYGYT
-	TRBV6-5	ASSQLAGADEQF
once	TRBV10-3	AIKSSGRGRDYGYT
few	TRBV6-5	ASSSTGTTGANVLT
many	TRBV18	ASSPLIPGQGYYGYT
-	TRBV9	ASSAMITRVDNEQY
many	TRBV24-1	ATSDRTAYGYT
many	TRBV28	ASSKVSGGDYNEQF
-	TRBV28	ASSLGGLLNEQY
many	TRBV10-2	ASSDLGGRGAF
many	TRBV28	ASSKGGSGIDEQY
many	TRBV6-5	ASSYWMGGQETQY
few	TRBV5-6	ASSLRRTGAYGYT
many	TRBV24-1	ATSDAPGPGYGSQIYEQY
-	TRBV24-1	ATSDRDRGEVGQETQY
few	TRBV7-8	AIVGGTGKGEQY
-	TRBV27	ASRRPSGEQY
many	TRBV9	ASSPGEGTDTQY
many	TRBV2	ASSFVSSAKNIQY
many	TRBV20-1	SARNPREVTDTQY
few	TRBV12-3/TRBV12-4	ASRGTTRNTEAF
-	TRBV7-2	ASSPLPGMDNSPLH
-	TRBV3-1	ASSQEATSGSYEQY